This T cell receptor beta chain was observed in a study of T-cell reconstitution after alpha-beta-depleted transplantation in children. Study-wide results and limits: T-cell counts and diversity at one year post-transplant came mainly from newly produced T cells. Roughly two months post-transplant, alpha-beta T cells reportedly originated from several hundred graft clones that had expanded.

V was trimmed by 7 bases and J by 4 bases, leaving 10 bases between them. CDR3 length: 13 residues. Germline CDR1 and CDR2: MNHEY and SVGEGT. Details on this clonotype: The antigen is unknown.

Preparation of the TCRbeta library involved a method that used unique molecular identifiers. TCRdb re-called the PCR reads through MiXCR, storing one row per CDR3 protein. The data show 500,000 to 750,000 distinct CDR3 sequences, roughly 30% seen once. The source of this sequence is a boy in the first two years of life with Wiskott-Aldrich syndrome, due to receive a stem cell transplant. The chain has TRBV6-2 or TRBV6-3 and TRBJ2-2; the D is unclear. The source was PBMCs, collected before TCRalphabeta/CD19-depleted stem cell transplant. CDR3 loop: CASTGKVTGELFF. CDR3 bases: TGTGCCAGCACTGGGAAGGTCACCGGGGAGCTGTTTTTT.